Only a few counts were recorded for the clone carrying this T cell receptor beta chain. Its target is not known. Each CDR3 protein gets one entry after TCRdb re-called the reads with MiXCR. The sample has 650,000 to 900,000 distinct CDR3 sequences; about 30% are singletons. The sample belongs to a study of T cell repertoires in cytomegalovirus infection. The V end was cut by 1 base, the J end by 6 bases, with 12 bases between. Per germline, CDR1 LGHNA and CDR2 YSLEER. CDR3 size: 15 residues. The source material was cultured CD8+ T cells from PBMCs, sampled from culture after CMV antigen stimulation. The chain has TRBV4-3 and TRBJ2-2; no definite D call. The TCR sequence derives from a human donor in good health (CMV status not recorded). Some clones in this sample may be carry-over from other donors' samples. The CDR3 protein is CASSQGGSKAGELFF. DNA of the CDR3: TGCGCCAGCAGCCAAGGAGGTAGTAAGGCCGGGGAGCTGTTTTTT.